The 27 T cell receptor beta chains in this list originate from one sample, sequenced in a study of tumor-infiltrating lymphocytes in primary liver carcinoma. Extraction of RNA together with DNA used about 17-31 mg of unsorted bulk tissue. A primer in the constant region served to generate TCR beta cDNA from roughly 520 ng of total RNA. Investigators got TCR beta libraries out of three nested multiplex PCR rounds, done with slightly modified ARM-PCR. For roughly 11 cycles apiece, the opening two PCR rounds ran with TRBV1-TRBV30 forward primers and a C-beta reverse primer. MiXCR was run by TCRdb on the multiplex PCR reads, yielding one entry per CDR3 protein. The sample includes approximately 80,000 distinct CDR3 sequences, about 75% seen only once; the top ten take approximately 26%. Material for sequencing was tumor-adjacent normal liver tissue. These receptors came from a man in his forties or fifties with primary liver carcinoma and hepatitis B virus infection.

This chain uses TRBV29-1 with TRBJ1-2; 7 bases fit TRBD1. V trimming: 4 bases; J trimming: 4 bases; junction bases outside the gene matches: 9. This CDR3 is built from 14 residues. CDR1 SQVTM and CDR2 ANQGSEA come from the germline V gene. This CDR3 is CSVALPGQAYGYTF. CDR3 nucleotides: TGCAGCGTTGCACTCCCCGGACAGGCCTATGGCTACACCTTC.

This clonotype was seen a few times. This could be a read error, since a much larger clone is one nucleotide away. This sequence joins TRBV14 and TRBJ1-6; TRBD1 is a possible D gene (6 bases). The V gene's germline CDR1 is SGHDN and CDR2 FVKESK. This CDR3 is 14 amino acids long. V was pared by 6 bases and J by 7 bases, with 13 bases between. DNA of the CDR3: TGTGCCAGCAGGCACTCAGGGGAAAATTCACCCCTCCACTTT. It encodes CASRHSGENSPLHF.

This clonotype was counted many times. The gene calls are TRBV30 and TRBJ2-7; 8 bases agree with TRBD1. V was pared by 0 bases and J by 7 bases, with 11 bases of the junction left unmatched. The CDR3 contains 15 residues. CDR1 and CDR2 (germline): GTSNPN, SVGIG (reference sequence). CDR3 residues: CAWSVGGTGDQEQYF. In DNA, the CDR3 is TGTGCCTGGAGTGTAGGCGGGACAGGAGACCAGGAGCAGTACTTC.

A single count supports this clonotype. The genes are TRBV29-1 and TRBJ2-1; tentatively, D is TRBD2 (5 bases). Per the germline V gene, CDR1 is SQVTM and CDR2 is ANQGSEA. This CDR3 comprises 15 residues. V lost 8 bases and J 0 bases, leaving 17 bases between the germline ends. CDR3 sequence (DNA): TGCAGCACCAGAAGCGGTATGAGCTCCTACAATGAGCAGTTCTTC. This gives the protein CSTRSGMSSYNEQFF.

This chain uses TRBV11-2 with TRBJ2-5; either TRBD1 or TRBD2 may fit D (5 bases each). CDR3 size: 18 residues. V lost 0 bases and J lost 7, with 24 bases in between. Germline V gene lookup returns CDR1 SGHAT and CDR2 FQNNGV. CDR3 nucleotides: TGTGCCAGCAGCTTAGAGAGGCTAGCCCAGGGAAAAAAAGCGACCCAGTACTTC. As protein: CASSLERLAQGKKATQYF.

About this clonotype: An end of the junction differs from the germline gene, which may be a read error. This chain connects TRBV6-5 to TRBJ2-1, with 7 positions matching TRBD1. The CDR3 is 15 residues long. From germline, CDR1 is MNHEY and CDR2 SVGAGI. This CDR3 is CVSGFLTGPYDEQFF. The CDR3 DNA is TGTGTCAGCGGTTTCCTGACAGGGCCCTACGATGAGCAGTTCTTC.

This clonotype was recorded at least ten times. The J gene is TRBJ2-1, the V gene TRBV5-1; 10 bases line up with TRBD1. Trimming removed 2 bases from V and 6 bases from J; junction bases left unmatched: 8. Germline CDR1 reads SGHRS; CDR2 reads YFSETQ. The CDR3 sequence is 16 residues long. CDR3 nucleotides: TGCGCCAGCAGCTTTTCCGGGACAGGGGCGAGCAATGAGCAGTTCTTC. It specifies CASSFSGTGASNEQFF.

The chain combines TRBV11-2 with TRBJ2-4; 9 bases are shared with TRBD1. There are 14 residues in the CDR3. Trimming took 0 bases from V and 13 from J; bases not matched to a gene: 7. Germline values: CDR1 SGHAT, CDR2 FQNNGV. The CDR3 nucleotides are TGTGCCAGCAGCTTAGAATGGGGACAGGGATTACAGTACTTC. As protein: CASSLEWGQGLQYF.

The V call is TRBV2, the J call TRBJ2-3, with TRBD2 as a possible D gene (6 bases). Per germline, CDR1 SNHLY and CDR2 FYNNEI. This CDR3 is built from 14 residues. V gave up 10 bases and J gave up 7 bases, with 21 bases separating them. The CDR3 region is CANGGLSGANTQYF. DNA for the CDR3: TGTGCCAACGGTGGACTATCGGGAGCAAATACGCAGTATTTT.

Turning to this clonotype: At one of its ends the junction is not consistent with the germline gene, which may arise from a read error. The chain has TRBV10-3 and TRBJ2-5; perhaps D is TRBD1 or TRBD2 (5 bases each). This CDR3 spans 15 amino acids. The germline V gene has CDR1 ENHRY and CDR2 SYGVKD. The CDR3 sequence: CAISDMLRVGEIQYF. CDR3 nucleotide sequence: TGTGCCATCAGTGATATGCTCAGGGTTGGGGAGATCCAGTACTTC.

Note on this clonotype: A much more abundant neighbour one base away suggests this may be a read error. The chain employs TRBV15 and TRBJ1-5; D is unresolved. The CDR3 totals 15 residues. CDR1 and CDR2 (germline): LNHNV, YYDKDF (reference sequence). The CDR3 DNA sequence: TGTGCCACCAGCAGAGTGTCCGGGATCAACCAGCCCCGGCATTTT. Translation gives CATSRVSGINQPRHF.

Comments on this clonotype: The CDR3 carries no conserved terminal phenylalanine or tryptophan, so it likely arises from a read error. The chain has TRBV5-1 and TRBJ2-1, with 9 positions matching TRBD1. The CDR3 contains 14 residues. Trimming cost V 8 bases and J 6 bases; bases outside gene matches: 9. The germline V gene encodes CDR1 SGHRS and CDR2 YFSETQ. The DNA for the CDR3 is TGCGCCAGTAGCGGTGGACAGGGGAGCAATGAGCAGTTCATC. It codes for CASSGGQGSNEQFI.

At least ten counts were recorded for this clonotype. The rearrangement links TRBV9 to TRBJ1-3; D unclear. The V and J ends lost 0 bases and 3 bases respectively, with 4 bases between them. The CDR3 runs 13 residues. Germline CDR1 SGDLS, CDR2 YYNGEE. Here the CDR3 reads CASSVGDGNTIYF. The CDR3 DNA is TGTGCCAGCAGCGTAGGGGATGGAAACACCATATATTTT. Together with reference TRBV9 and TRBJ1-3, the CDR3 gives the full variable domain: DSGVTQTPKHLITATGQRVTLRCSPRSGDLSVYWYQQSLDQGLQFLIQYYNGEERAKGNILERFSAQQFPDLHSELNLSSLELGDSALYFCASSVGDGNTIYFGEGSWLTVV.

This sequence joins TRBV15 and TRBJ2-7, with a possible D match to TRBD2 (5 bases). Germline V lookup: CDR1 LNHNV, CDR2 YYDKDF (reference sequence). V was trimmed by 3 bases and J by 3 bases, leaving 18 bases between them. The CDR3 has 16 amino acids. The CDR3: CATSSAEPGLSYEQYF. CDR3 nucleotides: TGTGCCACCAGCAGTGCTGAGCCGGGATTAAGCTACGAGCAGTACTTC.

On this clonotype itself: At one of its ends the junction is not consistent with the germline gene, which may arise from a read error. Here the CDR3 reads CSSSQEGRNTGELFF. CDR3 DNA sequence: TGTTCCAGCAGCCAAGAGGGGCGGAACACCGGGGAGCTGTTTTTT. The chain carries TRBV4-1 and TRBJ2-2; perhaps D is TRBD1 or TRBD2 (5 bases each). Germline CDR1 and CDR2: MGHRA and YSYEKL. This CDR3 spans 15 amino acids.

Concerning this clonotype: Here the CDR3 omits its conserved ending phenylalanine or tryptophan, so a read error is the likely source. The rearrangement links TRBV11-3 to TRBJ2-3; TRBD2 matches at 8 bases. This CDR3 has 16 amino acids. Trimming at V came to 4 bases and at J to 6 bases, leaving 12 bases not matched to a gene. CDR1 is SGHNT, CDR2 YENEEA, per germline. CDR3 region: CASSSPGPAGVDTQYL. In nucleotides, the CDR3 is TGTGCCAGCAGCTCCCCGGGACCAGCGGGAGTGGATACGCAGTATCTT.

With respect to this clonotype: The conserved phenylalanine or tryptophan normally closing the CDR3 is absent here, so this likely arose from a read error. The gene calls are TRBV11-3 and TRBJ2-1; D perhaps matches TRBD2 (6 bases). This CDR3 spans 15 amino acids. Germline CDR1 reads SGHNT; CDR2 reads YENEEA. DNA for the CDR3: TGTGCCTGCAGCGCCGGGACTGGAGAGATTAATGAGCAGTTCTCC. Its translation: CACSAGTGEINEQFS.

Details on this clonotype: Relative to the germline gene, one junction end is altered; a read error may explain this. The CDR3 protein is CSVVENRQNSYEQYF. The CDR3 nucleotides are TGCAGCGTTGTTGAGAACAGGCAAAACTCCTACGAGCAATACTTC. The V and J genes are TRBV29-1 and TRBJ2-7; the D gene is possibly TRBD1 (5 bases). CDR1 is SQVTM, CDR2 ANQGSEA, per germline. The CDR3 is made up of 15 amino acids.

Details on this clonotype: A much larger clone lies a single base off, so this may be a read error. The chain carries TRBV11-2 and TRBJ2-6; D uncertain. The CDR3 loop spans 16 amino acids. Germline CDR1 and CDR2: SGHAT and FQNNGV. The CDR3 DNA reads TGTGCCAGCAGCTGGTCAGACCTCTCTGGGGTCAACGTCCTGACTTTC. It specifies CASSWSDLSGVNVLTF.

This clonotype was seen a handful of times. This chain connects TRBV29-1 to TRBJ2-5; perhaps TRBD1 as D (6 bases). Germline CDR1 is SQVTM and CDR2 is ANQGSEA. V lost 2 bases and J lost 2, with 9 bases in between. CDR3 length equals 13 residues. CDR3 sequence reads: CSVERGQQETQYF. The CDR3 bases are TGCAGCGTTGAAAGAGGACAGCAAGAGACCCAGTACTTC.

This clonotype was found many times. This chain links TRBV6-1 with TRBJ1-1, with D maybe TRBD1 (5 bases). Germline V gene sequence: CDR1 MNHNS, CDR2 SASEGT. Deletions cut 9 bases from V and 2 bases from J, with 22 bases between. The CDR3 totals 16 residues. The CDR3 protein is CASRGGYGGLNTEAFF. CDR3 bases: TGTGCCAGTCGGGGGGGGTACGGGGGATTAAACACTGAAGCTTTCTTT.

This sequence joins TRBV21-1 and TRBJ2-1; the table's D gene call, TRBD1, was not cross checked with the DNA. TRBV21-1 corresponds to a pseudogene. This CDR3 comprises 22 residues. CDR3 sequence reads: CASSKGTNRDRVYRSSYNEQFF. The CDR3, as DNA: TGTGCCAGCAGCAAAGGAACCAACCGGGACAGAGTTTACCGCAGCTCCTACAATGAGCAGTTCTTC.

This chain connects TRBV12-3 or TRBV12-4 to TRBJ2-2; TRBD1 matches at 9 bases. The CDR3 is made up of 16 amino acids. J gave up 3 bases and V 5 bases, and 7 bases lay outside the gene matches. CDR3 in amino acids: CASSTHRGQYTGELFF. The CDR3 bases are TGTGCCAGCAGTACGCACAGGGGGCAGTACACCGGGGAGCTGTTTTTT.

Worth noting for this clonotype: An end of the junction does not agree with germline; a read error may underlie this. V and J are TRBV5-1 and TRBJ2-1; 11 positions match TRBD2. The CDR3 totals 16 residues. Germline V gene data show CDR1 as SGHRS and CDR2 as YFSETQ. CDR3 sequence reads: CASTHGLAGIYNGQFF. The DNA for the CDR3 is TGCGCCAGCACCCACGGACTAGCGGGCATCTACAATGGGCAGTTCTTC.

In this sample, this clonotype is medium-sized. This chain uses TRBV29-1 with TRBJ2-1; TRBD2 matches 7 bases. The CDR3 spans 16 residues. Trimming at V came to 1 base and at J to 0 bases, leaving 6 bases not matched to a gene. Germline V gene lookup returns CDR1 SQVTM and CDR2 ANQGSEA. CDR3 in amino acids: CSVEGGAGSSYNEQFF. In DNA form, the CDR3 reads TGCAGCGTTGAAGGGGGAGCGGGGAGCTCCTACAATGAGCAGTTCTTC.

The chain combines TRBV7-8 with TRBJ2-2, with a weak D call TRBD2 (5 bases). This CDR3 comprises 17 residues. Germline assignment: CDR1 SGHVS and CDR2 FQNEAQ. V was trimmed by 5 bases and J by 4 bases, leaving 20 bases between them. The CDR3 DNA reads TGTGCCAGCAGCATCACGTCACCGGGATTCTTCACCGGGGAGCTGTTTTTT. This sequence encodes CASSITSPGFFTGELFF.

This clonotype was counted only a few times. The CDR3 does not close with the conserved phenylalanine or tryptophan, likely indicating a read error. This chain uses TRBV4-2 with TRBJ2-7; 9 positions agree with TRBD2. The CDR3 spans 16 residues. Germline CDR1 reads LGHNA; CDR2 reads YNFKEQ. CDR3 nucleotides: TGTGTCAGCAGCCACGCGGCTAGCGGGGTTTCCTACGAGCAGTACTAC. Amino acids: CVSSHAASGVSYEQYY.